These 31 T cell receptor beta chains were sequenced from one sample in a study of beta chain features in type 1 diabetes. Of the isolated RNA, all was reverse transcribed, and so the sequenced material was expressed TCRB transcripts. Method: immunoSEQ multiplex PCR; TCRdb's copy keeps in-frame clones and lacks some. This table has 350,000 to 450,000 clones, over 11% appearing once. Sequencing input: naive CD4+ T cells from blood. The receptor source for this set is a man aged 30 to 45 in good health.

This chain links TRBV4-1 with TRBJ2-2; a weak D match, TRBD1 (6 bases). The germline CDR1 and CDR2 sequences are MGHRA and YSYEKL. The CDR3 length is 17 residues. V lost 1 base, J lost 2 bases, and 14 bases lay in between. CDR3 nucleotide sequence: TGCGCCAGCAGCCAAGCTGATTGGACAGCTAACACCGGGGAGCTGTTTTTT. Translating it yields CASSQADWTANTGELFF.

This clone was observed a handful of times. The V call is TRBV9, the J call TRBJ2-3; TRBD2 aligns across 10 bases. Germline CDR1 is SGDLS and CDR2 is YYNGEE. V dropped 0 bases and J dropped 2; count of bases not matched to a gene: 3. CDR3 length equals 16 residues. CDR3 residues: CASSVASGGTTDTQYF. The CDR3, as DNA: TGTGCCAGCAGCGTAGCTAGCGGGGGAACCACAGATACGCAGTATTTT. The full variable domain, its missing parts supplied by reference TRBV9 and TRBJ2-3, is DSGVTQTPKHLITATGQRVTLRCSPRSGDLSVYWYQQSLDQGLQFLIQYYNGEERAKGNILERFSAQQFPDLHSELNLSSLELGDSALYFCASSVASGGTTDTQYFGPGTRLTVL.

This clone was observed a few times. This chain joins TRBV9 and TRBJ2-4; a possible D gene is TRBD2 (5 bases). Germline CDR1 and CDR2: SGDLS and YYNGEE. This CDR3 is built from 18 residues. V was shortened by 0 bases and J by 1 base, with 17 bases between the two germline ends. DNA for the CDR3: TGTGCCAGCAGCGTAGGAGGGTTCGCAACGGGGGCCAAAAACATTCAGTACTTC. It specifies CASSVGGFATGAKNIQYF.

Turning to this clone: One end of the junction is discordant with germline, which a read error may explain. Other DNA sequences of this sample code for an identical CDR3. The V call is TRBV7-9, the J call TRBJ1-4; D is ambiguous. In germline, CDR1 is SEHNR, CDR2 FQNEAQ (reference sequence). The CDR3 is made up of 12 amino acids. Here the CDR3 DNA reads TGTGCCAGCAGTTTAGAGAATGAAAAACTGTTTTTT. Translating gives CASSLENEKLFF.

This CDR3 reads CASSLKVSRLEQFF. The CDR3 coding sequence is TGTGCCAGCAGCTTAAAGGTCAGCCGCCTCGAGCAGTTCTTC. The rearrangement joins TRBV11-2 to TRBJ2-1, with unresolved D. Germline V CDR1 and CDR2: SGHAT, FQNNGV. The germline V and J ends were trimmed by 2 bases and 10 bases, with 15 bases remaining between them. This CDR3 region has 14 residues.

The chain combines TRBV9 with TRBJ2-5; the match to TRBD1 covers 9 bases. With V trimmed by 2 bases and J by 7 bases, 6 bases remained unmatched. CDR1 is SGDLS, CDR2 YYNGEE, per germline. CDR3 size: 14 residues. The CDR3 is CASSVGQGMGTQYF. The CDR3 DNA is TGTGCCAGCAGCGTCGGACAGGGGATGGGGACCCAGTACTTC.

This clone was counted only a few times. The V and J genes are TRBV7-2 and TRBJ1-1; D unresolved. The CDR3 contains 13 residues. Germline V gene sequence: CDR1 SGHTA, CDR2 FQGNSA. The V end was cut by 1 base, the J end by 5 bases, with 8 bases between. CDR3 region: CASSLEIGTEAFF. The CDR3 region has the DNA TGTGCCAGCAGCTTAGAGATTGGAACTGAAGCTTTCTTT.

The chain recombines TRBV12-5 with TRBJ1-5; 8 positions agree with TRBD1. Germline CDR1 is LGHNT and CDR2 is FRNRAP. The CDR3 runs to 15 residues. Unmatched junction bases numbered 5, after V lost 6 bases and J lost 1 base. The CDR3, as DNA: TGTGCTAGTGGCCAGGGGGCCCTAAGCAATCAGCCCCAGCATTTT. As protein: CASGQGALSNQPQHF.

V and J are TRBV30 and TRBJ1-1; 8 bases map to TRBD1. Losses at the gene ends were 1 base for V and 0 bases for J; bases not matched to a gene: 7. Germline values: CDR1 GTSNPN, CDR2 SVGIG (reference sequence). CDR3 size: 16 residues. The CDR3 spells CAWSGPGGAVNTEAFF. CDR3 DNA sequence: TGTGCCTGGAGTGGCCCAGGGGGCGCGGTGAACACTGAAGCTTTCTTT.

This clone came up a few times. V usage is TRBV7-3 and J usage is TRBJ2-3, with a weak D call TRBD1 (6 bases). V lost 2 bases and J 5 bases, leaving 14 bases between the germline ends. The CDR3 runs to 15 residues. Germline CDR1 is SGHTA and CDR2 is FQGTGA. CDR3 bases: TGTGCCAGCAGCTTACTACAGGGACGGGGAGATACGCAGTATTTT. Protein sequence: CASSLLQGRGDTQYF. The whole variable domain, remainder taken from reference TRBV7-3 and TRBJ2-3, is GAGVSQTPSNKVTEKGKYVELRCDPISGHTALYWYRQSLGQGPEFLIYFQGTGAADDSGLPNDRFFAVRPEGSVSTLKIQRTERGDSAVYLCASSLLQGRGDTQYFGPGTRLTVL.

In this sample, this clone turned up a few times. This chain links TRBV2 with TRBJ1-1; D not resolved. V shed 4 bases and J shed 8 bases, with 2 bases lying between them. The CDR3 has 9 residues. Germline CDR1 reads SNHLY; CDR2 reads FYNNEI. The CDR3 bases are TGTGCCAGCAGTGTGGAAGCTTTCTTT. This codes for CASSVEAFF.

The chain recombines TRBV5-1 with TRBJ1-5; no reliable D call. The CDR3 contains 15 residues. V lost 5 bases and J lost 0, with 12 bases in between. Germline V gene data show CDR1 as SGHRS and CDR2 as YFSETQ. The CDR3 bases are TGCGCCAGCAGTAGGGAACTCGATAGCAATCAGCCCCAGCATTTT. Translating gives CASSRELDSNQPQHF. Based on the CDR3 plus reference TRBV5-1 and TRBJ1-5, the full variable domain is KAGVTQTPRYLIKTRGQQVTLSCSPISGHRSVSWYQQTPGQGLQFLFEYFSETQRNKGNFPGRFSGRQFSNSRSEMNVSTLELGDSALYLCASSRELDSNQPQHFGDGTRLSIL.

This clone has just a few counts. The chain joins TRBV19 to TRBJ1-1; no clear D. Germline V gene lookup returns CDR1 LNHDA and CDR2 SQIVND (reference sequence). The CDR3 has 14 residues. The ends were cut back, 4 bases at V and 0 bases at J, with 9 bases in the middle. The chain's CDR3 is CASSNKAMNTEAFF. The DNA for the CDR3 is TGTGCCAGTAGTAATAAGGCAATGAACACTGAAGCTTTCTTT.

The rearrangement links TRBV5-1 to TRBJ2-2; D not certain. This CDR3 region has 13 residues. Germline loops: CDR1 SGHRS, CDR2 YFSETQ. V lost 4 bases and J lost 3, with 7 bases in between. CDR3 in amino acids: CASSPTYTGELFF. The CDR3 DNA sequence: TGCGCCAGCAGCCCCACGTACACCGGGGAGCTGTTTTTT.

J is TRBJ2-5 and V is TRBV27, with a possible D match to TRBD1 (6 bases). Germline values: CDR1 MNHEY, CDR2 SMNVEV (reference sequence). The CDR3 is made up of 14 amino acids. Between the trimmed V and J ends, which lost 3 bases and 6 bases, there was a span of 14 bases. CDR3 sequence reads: CASSFGQGPQTQYF. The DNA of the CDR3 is TGTGCCAGCAGTTTCGGCCAGGGGCCCCAGACCCAGTACTTC.

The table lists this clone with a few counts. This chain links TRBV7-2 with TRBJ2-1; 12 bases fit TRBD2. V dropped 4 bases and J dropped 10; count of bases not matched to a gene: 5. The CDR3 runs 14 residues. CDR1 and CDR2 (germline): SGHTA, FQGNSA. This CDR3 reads CASSSGLAGMEQFF. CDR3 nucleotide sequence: TGTGCCAGCAGCTCAGGACTAGCGGGAATGGAGCAGTTCTTC.

CDR3: CASSQEGAREQYV. The DNA for the CDR3 is TGCGCCAGCAGTCAAGAGGGGGCGCGGGAGCAGTACGTC. V is TRBV23-1 and J is TRBJ2-7, with TRBD1 matching 7 bases. TRBV23-1 is an ORF for which the function is uncertain. The CDR3 extends over 13 amino acids. Trimming took 2 bases from V and 7 from J; bases not matched to a gene: 5.

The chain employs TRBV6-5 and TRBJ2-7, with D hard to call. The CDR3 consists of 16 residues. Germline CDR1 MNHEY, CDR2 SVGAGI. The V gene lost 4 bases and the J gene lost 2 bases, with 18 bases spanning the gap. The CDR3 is CASSSARQPNAYEQYF. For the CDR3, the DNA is TGTGCCAGCAGTTCCGCACGTCAACCCAATGCCTACGAGCAGTACTTC.

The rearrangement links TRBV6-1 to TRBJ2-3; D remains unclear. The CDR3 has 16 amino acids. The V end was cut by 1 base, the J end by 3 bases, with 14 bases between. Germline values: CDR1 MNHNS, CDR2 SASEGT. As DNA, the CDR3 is TGTGCCAGCAGTGAAGATCCAGATGTTATAACAGATACGCAGTATTTT. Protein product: CASSEDPDVITDTQYF.

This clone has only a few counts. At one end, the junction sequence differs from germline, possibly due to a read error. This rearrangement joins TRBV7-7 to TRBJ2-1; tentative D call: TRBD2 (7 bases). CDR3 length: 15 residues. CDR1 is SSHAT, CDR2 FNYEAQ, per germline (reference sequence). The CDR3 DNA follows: TGTGCTAGCAGCTTAGGTCTTTCGGGGGGCGAAGAGCAGTTCTTC. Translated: CASSLGLSGGEEQFF.

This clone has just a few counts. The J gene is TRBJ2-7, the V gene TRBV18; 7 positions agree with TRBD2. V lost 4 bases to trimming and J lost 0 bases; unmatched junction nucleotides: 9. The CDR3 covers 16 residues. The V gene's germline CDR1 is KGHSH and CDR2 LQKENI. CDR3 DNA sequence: TGTGCCAGCTCACTATCTAGCGGAGGTAGCTCCTACGAGCAGTACGTC. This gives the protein CASSLSSGGSSYEQYV.

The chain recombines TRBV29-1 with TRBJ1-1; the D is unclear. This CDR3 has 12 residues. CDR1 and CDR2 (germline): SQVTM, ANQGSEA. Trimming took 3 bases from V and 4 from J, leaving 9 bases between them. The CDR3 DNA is TGCAGCGTTGAGAGGTCAGGCACTGAAGCTTTCTTT. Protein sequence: CSVERSGTEAFF.

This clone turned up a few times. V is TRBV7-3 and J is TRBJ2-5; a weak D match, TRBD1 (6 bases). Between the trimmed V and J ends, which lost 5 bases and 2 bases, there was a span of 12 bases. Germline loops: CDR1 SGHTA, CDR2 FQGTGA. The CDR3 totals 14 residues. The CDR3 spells CASSPAGEQETQYF. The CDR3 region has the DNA TGTGCCAGCAGCCCAGCAGGGGAGCAAGAGACCCAGTACTTC.

The CDR3 spells CASSLAGEGIQYF. The CDR3 nucleotides are TGCGCCAGCAGCCTGGCGGGGGAGGGCATTCAGTACTTC. The chain joins TRBV5-1 to TRBJ2-4; 7 bases line up with TRBD2. This CDR3 has 13 amino acids. CDR1 SGHRS and CDR2 YFSETQ come from the germline V gene. Unmatched junction bases numbered 7, after V lost 4 bases and J lost 9 bases.

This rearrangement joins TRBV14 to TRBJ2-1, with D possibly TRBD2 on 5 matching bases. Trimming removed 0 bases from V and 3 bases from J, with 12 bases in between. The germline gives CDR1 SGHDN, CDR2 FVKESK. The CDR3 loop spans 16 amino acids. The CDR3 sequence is CASSQDTRALYNEQFF. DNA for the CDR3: TGTGCCAGCAGCCAAGATACGAGGGCCCTCTACAATGAGCAGTTCTTC.

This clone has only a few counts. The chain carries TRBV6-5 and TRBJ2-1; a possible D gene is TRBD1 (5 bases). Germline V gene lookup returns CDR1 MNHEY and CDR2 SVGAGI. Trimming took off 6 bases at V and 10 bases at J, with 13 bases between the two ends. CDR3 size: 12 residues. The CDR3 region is CASSSRQSEQFF. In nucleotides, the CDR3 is TGTGCCAGCAGCTCGCGACAGTCAGAGCAGTTCTTC.

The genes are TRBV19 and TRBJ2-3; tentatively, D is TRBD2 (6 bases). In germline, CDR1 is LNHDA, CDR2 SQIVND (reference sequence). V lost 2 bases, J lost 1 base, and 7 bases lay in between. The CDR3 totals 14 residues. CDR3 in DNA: TGTGCCAGTAGTATACAGCGGGGCACAGATACGCAGTATTTT. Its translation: CASSIQRGTDTQYF.

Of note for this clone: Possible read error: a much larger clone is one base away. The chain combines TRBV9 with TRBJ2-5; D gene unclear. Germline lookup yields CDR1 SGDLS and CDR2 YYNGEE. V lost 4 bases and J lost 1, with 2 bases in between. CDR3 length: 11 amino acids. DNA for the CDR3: TGTGCCAGCAGCTTCCAAGAGACCCAGTACTTC. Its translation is CASSFQETQYF.

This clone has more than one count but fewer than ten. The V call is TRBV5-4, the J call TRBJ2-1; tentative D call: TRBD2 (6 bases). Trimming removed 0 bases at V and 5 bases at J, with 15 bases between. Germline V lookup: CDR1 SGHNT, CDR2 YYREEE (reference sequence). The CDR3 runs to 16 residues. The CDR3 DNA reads TGTGCCAGCAGCTTGGTCGTAGGTAGCGGCCACAATGAGCAGTTCTTC. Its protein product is CASSLVVGSGHNEQFF.

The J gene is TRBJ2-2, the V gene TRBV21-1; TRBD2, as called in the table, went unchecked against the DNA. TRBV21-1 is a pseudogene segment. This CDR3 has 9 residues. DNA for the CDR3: TGTGCCGTTAGCGGGGAGCTGTTTTTT. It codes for CAVSGELFF.

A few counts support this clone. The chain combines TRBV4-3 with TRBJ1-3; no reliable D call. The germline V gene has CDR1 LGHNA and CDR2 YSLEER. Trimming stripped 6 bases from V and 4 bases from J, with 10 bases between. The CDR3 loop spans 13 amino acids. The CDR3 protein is CASSLSGGNTIYF. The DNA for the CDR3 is TGCGCCAGCAGTCTTAGCGGAGGAAACACCATATATTTT.